This TCR beta chain was recovered during a study of shared clonotypes between healthy human individuals. Trimming cost V 5 bases and J 3 bases; bases outside gene matches: 10. The CDR3 spans 15 residues. Germline V gene lookup returns CDR1 SGHVS and CDR2 FQNEAQ. Naive CD8 cells lacked CD45RO and underwent positive selection for CCR7, leaving out terminally differentiated effector memory CD45RA+ cells. As concerns this clone: The antigen is unknown.

The method was immunoSEQ multiplex PCR; TCRdb's version includes in-frame clones alone and lacks a portion of them. In the table there are under 850,000 clones, about 91% of which are singletons. Regarding the study as a whole: Generation probabilities of non-shared clonotypes were lower (relative to those shared by all four donors). Of the naive CD4 clonotypes, around 5% were shared across several donors. Sampling covered nothing but blood. Tissue TCR repertoires likely differ from those found in blood.

This rearrangement joins TRBV7-8 to TRBJ2-7; 7 bases align to TRBD2. The sample comprised naive CD8+ T cells sorted from blood. This TCR was recovered from a man under 40 in good health. The DNA of the CDR3 is TGTGCCAGCAGCCCCCGGGGCGGGAGAAACTACGAGCAGTACTTC. Its protein is CASSPRGGRNYEQYF.